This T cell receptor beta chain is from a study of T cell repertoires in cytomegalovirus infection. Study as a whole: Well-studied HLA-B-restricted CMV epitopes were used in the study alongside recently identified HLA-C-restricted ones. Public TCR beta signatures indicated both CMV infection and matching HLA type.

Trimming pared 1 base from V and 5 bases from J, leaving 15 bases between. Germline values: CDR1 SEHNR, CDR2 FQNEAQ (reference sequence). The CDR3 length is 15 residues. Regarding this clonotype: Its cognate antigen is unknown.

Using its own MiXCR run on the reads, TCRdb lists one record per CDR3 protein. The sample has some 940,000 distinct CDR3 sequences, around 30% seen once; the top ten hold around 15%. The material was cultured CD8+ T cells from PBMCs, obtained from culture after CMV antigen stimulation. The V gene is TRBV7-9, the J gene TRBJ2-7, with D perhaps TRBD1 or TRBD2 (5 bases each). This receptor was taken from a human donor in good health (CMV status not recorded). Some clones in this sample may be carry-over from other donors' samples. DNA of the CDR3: TGTGCCAGCAGCTTAGGGCAGGGCGAGGGAAACGAGCAGTACTTC. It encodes CASSLGQGEGNEQYF.